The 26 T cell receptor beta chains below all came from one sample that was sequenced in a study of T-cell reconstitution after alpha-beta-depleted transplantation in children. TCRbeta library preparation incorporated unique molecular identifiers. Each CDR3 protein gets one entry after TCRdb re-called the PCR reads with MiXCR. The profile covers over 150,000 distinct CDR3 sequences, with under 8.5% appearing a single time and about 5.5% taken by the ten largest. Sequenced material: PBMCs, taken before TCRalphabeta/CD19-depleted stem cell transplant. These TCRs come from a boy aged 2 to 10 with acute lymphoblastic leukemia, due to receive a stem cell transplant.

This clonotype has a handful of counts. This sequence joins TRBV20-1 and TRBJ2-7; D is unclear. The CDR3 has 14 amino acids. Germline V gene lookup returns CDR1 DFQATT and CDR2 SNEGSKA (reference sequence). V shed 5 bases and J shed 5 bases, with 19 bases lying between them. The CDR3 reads CSAEPLPAADEQYF. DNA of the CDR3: TGCAGTGCTGAGCCTCTCCCTGCCGCGGACGAGCAGTACTTC.

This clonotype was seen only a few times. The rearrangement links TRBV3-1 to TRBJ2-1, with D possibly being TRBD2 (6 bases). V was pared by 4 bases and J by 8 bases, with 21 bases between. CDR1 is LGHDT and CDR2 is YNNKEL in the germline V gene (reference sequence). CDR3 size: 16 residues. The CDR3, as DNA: TGTGCCAGCAGCCGGGTTGGAGGGCTAAGTTTAGATGAGCAGTTCTTC. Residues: CASSRVGGLSLDEQFF.

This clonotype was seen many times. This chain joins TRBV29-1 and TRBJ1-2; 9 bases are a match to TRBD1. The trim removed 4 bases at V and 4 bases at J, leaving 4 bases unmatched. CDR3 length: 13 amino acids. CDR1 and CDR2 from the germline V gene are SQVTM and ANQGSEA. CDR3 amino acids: CSVGPTGGYGYTF. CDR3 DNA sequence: TGCAGCGTTGGACCGACAGGGGGCTATGGCTACACCTTC.

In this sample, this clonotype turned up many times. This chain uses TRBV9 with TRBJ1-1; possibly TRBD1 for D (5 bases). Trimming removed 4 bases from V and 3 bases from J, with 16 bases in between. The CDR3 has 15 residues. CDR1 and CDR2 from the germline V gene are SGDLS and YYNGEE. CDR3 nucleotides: TGTGCCAGCAGCCCGACCTATGGCAGGGACACTGAAGCTTTCTTT. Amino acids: CASSPTYGRDTEAFF.

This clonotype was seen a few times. This CDR3 is CSARESGLANEQFF. CDR3 DNA: TGCAGTGCTAGAGAGTCGGGACTAGCCAATGAGCAGTTCTTC. The chain uses TRBV20-1 and TRBJ2-1; 9 bases align to TRBD2. V shed 0 bases and J 6 bases; nucleotides not matched to a gene: 3. Germline CDR1 DFQATT, CDR2 SNEGSKA (reference sequence). There are 14 residues in the CDR3.

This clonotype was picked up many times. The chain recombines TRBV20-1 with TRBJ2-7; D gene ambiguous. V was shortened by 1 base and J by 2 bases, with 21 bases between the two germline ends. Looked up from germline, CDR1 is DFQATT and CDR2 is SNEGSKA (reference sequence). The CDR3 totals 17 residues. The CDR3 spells CSARVTPRWAGTYEQYF. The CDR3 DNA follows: TGCAGTGCTAGAGTTACCCCTCGGTGGGCCGGAACCTACGAGCAGTACTTC.

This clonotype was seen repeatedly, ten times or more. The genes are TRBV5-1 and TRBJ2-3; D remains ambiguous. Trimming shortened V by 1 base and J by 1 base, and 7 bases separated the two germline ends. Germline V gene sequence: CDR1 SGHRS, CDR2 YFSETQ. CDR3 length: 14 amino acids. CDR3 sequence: CASSLKGGTDTQYF. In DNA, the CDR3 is TGCGCCAGCAGCTTGAAGGGCGGCACAGATACGCAGTATTTT.

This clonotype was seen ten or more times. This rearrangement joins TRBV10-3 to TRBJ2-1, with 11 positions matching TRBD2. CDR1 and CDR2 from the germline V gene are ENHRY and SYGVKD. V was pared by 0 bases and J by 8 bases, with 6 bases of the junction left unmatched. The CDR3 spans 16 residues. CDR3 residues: CAISESLSSGGYEQFF. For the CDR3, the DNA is TGTGCCATCAGTGAGTCGTTGTCTAGCGGGGGGTATGAGCAGTTCTTC.

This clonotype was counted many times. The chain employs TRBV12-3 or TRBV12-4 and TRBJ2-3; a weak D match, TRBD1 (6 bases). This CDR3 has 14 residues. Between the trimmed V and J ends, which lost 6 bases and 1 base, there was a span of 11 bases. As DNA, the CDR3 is TGTGCCAGCAGCAAGACAGGAGGCACAGATACGCAGTATTTT. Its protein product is CASSKTGGTDTQYF.

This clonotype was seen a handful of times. The DNA of the CDR3 is TGTGCCAGCAGTTTATTGGCGGGGACAGGCCAAGAGACCCAGTACTTC. Its protein product is CASSLLAGTGQETQYF. The chain couples TRBV27 to TRBJ2-5; 8 nucleotides agree with TRBD1. Germline values: CDR1 MNHEY, CDR2 SMNVEV (reference sequence). CDR3 length: 16 amino acids. Trimming took 1 base from V and 1 from J; bases not matched to a gene: 5.

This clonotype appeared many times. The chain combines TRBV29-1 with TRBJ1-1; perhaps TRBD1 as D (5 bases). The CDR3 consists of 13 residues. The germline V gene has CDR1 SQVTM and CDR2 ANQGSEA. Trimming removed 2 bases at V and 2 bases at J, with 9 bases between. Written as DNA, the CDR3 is TGCAGCGTTGAAATGGGGGATAACACTGAAGCTTTCTTT. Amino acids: CSVEMGDNTEAFF.

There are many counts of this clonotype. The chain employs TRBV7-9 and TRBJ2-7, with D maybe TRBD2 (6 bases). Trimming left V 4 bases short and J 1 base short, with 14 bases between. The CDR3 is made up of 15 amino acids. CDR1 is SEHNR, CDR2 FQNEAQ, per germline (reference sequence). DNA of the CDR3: TGTGCCAGCAGCTCGTGGACTAACGCGTCCTACGAGCAGTACTTC. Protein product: CASSSWTNASYEQYF.

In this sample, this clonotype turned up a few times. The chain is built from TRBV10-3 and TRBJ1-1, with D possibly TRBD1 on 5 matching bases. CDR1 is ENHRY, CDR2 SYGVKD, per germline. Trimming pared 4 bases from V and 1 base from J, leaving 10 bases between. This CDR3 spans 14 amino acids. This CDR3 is CAISAPTGNTEAFF. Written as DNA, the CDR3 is TGTGCCATCAGTGCCCCTACAGGGAACACTGAAGCTTTCTTT.

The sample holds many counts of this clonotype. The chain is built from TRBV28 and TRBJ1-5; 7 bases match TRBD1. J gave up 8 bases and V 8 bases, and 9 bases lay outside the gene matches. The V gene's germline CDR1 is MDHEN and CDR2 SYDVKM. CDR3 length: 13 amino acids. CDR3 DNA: TGTGCCAGCGCTCGGGACAGCTTAGAGCCCCAGCATTTT. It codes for CASARDSLEPQHF.

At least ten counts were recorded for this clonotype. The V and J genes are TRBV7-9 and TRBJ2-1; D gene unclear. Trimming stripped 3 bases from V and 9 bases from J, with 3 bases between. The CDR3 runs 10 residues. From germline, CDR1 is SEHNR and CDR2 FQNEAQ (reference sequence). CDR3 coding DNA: TGTGCCAGCAGCTTGGGTGAGCAGTTCTTC. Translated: CASSLGEQFF.

CDR3 sequence reads: CASTVRDGAYEQYF. The CDR3 DNA reads as TGTGCCAGCACGGTACGGGACGGAGCCTACGAGCAGTACTTC. The V call is TRBV6-1, the J call TRBJ2-7; D could derive from TRBD1 or TRBD2 (5 bases each). Looked up from germline, CDR1 is MNHNS and CDR2 is SASEGT. Deletions cut 7 bases from V and 2 bases from J, with 15 bases between. This CDR3 is built from 14 residues.

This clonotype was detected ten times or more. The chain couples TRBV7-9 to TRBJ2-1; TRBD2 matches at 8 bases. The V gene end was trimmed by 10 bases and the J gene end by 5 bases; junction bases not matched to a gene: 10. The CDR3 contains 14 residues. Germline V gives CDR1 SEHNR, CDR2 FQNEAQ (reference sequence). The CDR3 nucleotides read TGTGCCACCCGTCGCACAGCGGGGGACAATGAGCAGTTCTTC. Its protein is CATRRTAGDNEQFF.

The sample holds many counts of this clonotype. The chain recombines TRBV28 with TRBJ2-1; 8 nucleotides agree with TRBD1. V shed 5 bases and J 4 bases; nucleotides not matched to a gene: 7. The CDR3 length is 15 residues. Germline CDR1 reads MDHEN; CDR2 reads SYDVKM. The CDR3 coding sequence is TGTGCCAGCAGTACCTCAGGGGGCAGGTACAATGAGCAGTTCTTC. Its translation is CASSTSGGRYNEQFF.

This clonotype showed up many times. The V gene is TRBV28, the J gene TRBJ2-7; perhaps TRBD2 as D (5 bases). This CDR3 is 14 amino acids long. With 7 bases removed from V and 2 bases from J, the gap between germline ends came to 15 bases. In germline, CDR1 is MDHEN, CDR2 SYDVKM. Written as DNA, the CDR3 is TGTGCCAGCACCAAACCGGGGAAGACCTACGAGCAGTACTTC. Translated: CASTKPGKTYEQYF.

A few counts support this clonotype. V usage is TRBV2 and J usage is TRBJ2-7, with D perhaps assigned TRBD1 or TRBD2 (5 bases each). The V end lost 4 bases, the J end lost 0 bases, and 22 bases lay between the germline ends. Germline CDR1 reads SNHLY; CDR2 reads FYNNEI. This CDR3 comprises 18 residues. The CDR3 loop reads CASSGIFGGWGSSYEQYF. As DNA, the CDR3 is TGTGCCAGCAGTGGTATATTCGGCGGGTGGGGGAGCTCCTACGAGCAGTACTTC.

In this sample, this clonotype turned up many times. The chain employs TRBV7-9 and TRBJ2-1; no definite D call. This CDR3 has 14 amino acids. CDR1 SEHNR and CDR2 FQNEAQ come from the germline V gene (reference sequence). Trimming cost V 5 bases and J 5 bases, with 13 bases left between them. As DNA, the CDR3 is TGTGCCAGCAGCCCAGGCCGAACTGACAATGAGCAGTTCTTC. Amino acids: CASSPGRTDNEQFF.

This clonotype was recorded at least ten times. The CDR3 loop reads CASNQRGQETQYF. The DNA for the CDR3 is TGTGCCAGCAACCAGCGGGGACAAGAGACCCAGTACTTC. This rearrangement joins TRBV12-3 or TRBV12-4 to TRBJ2-5; 7 positions match TRBD2. Trimming removed 7 bases from V and 2 bases from J; junction bases left unmatched: 4. This CDR3 comprises 13 residues.

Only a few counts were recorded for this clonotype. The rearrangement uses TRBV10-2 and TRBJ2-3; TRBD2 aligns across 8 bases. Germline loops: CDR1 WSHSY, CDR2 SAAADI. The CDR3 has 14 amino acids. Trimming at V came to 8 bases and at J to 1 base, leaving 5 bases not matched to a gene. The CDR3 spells CASGGGRGTDTQYF. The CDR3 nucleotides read TGCGCCAGCGGCGGGGGGAGGGGCACAGATACGCAGTATTTT.

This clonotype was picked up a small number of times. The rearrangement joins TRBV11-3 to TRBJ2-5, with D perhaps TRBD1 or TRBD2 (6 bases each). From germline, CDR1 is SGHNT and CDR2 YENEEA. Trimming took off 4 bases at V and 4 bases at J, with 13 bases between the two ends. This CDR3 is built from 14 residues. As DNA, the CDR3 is TGTGCCAGCAGCTCCCGCCGGGGGCGAGAGACCCAGTACTTC. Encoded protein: CASSSRRGRETQYF.

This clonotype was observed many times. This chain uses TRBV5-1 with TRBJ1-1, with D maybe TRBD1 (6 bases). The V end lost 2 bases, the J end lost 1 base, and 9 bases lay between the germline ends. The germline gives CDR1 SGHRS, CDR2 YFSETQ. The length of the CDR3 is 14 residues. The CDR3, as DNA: TGCGCCAGCAGCTTTTACAGGGAGAACACTGAAGCTTTCTTT. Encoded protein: CASSFYRENTEAFF.

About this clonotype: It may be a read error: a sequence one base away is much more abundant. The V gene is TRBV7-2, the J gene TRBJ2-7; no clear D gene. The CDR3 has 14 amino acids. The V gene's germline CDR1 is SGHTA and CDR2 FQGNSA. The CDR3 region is CASSLESVVGEEYF. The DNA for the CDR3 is TGTGCCAGCAGCTTAGAGTCGGTTGTGGGCGAGGAGTACTTC.